This T cell receptor (beta chain) originates from a study of T cells after yellow fever vaccination. General study findings and limits: The booster response re-showed most primary clones: approximately 95% CD4, almost 90% CD8. Shared CD4/CD8 clonotypes were a small share, likely from convergent recombination.

V gave up 4 bases and J gave up 1 base, with 11 bases separating them. The CDR3 has 14 amino acids. This clonotype showed up just a few times. Its antigen remains unknown. TCRdb passed the 5' RACE reads through MiXCR, listing each CDR3 protein once. The profile covers a few hundred thousand distinct CDR3 sequences, with roughly 9.4% appearing a single time and roughly 17% taken by the ten largest. The source is a man aged 18 to 30 who received the YFV17D yellow fever vaccine. The rearrangement uses TRBV12-3 or TRBV12-4 and TRBJ2-7, with D hard to call. The sequencing here drew on PBMCs, taken on the day of the first yellow fever vaccination. The CDR3 DNA follows: TGTGCCAGCAGTTCTAGATGGGAATCCTACGAGCAGTACTTC. It is translated as CASSSRWESYEQYF.